The 26 T cell receptor beta chains below all came from one sample that was sequenced in a study of T cell responses to AZD1222 COVID-19 vaccine. This table comes from immunoSEQ multiplex PCR, and its TCRdb copy is limited to in-frame clones, with some not included. The sample contains around 26,000 clones, 88% of which appear only once. The source was peripheral blood, collected 28 days after the second AZD1222 dose. These receptors were taken from an adult who received the AZD1222 COVID-19 vaccine.

The chain is built from TRBV5-1 and TRBJ2-2; 12 nucleotides line up with TRBD1. The CDR3 extends over 19 amino acids. Trimming at V came to 0 bases and at J to 5 bases, leaving 11 bases not matched to a gene. The germline CDR1 and CDR2 sequences are SGHRS and YFSETQ. The CDR3: CASSLVPLGQGARTGELFF. CDR3 nucleotide sequence: TGCGCCAGCAGCTTGGTTCCCTTGGGACAGGGGGCGCGAACCGGGGAGCTGTTTTTT. Full variable domain (remainder filled in from reference TRBV5-1 and TRBJ2-2): KAGVTQTPRYLIKTRGQQVTLSCSPISGHRSVSWYQQTPGQGLQFLFEYFSETQRNKGNFPGRFSGRQFSNSRSEMNVSTLELGDSALYLCASSLVPLGQGARTGELFFGEGSRLTVL.

CDR3 in amino acids: CASMRESNQPQHF. The CDR3 DNA reads as TGTGCCAGCATGAGGGAGAGCAATCAGCCCCAGCATTTT. The rearrangement joins TRBV2 to TRBJ1-5; D is ambiguous. The CDR3 consists of 13 residues. Trimming took off 7 bases at V and 1 base at J, with 8 bases between the two ends. Germline values: CDR1 SNHLY, CDR2 FYNNEI.

V and J are TRBV3-1 (or the pseudogene TRBV3-2) and TRBJ2-1; D gene uncertain. The CDR3 runs 11 residues. CDR1 LGHDT and CDR2 YNNKEL come from the germline V gene (reference sequence). V was clipped by 1 base and J by 9 bases, with 4 bases between them. The CDR3 here is CASSQAGEQFF. As DNA, the CDR3 is TGTGCCAGCAGCCAAGCGGGTGAGCAGTTCTTC.

The CDR3 here is CASSNREENTEAFF. The CDR3 coding sequence is TGTGCCAGCAGCAACAGGGAAGAGAACACTGAAGCTTTCTTT. The rearrangement joins TRBV7-2 to TRBJ1-1, with a weak D call TRBD1 (6 bases). Germline V gene sequence: CDR1 SGHTA, CDR2 FQGNSA. V lost 5 bases and J 1 base, leaving 11 bases between the germline ends. The CDR3 totals 14 residues.

V and J are TRBV18 and TRBJ1-2; TRBD1 might be the D (5 bases). Germline CDR1 is KGHSH and CDR2 is LQKENI. Trimming pared 0 bases from V and 7 bases from J, leaving 9 bases between. This CDR3 has 13 residues. The CDR3 DNA reads as TGTGCCAGCTCACCACCTGCCGGGGCTGGCTACACCTTC. This sequence encodes CASSPPAGAGYTF.

The genes are TRBV7-9 and TRBJ1-3; possible D gene TRBD1, 6 bases. Trimming shortened V by 1 base and J by 4 bases, and 8 bases separated the two germline ends. Germline loops: CDR1 SEHNR, CDR2 FQNEAQ (reference sequence). The CDR3 consists of 14 residues. In nucleotides, the CDR3 is TGTGCCAGCAGCTTAGATGGGGGCGGAAACACCATATATTTT. It specifies CASSLDGGGNTIYF.

This chain links TRBV7-9 with TRBJ1-2; unclear D gene. CDR1 and CDR2 from the germline V gene are SEHNR and FQNEAQ (reference sequence). Trimming left V 1 base short and J 0 bases short, with 3 bases between. The CDR3 has 13 residues. Written as DNA, the CDR3 is TGTGCCAGCAGCTTAGACACTAACTATGGCTACACCTTC. This translates into CASSLDTNYGYTF.

The chain joins TRBV9 to TRBJ2-5; 9 nucleotides match TRBD2. After removal of 2 bases from V and 4 bases from J, the junction contained 9 bases not matched to a gene. Per germline, CDR1 SGDLS and CDR2 YYNGEE. The CDR3 is 16 amino acids. CDR3 coding DNA: TGTGCCAGCAGCGTTCCCAGGAGCGGGGGGCTAGAGACCCAGTACTTC. This translates into CASSVPRSGGLETQYF. Using reference TRBV9 and TRBJ2-5 for the parts outside the CDR3, the full variable domain is DSGVTQTPKHLITATGQRVTLRCSPRSGDLSVYWYQQSLDQGLQFLIQYYNGEERAKGNILERFSAQQFPDLHSELNLSSLELGDSALYFCASSVPRSGGLETQYFGPGTRLLVL.

This clone was observed a single time. The chain recombines TRBV5-4 with TRBJ2-1; TRBD2 aligns across 14 bases. The CDR3 extends over 18 amino acids. V lost 3 bases to trimming and J lost 2 bases; unmatched junction nucleotides: 7. Per the germline V gene, CDR1 is SGHNT and CDR2 is YYREEE (reference sequence). The CDR3 DNA sequence: TGTGCCAGCAGCTCCGGGACTAGCGGGGGCAACACCTACAATGAGCAGTTCTTC. This sequence encodes CASSSGTSGGNTYNEQFF.

The V gene is TRBV2, the J gene TRBJ1-1; TRBD1 might be the D (6 bases). CDR1 SNHLY and CDR2 FYNNEI come from the germline V gene. Trimming removed 7 bases at V and 4 bases at J, with 19 bases between. This CDR3 contains 15 residues. The CDR3 region has the DNA TGTGCCAGCATTAGGACAGCCACAAGAACCACTGAAGCTTTCTTT. This translates into CASIRTATRTTEAFF.

This clone turned up a few times. V is TRBV27 and J is TRBJ2-1; 8 nucleotides line up with TRBD2. The length of the CDR3 is 17 residues. V shed 0 bases, J shed 4 bases, and the junction held 8 bases outside the gene matches. Looked up from germline, CDR1 is MNHEY and CDR2 is SMNVEV (reference sequence). DNA of the CDR3: TGTGCCAGCAGTTTATCGTATAGCGGGGCCGCTTACAATGAGCAGTTCTTC. Its translation: CASSLSYSGAAYNEQFF.

The chain joins TRBV12-3 or TRBV12-4 to TRBJ1-6, with a tentative D call TRBD1 (6 bases). CDR3 length: 13 amino acids. V was cut by 5 bases and J by 8 bases, with 10 bases left in between. The CDR3 nucleotides are TGTGCCAGCAGTCTAGGACAGTATTCACCCCTCCACTTT. Its translation: CASSLGQYSPLHF.

This chain links TRBV7-9 with TRBJ1-2; D perhaps matches TRBD1 (6 bases). Germline CDR1 and CDR2: SEHNR and FQNEAQ (reference sequence). This CDR3 is 14 amino acids long. Trimming pared 7 bases from V and 6 bases from J, leaving 18 bases between. The CDR3 DNA is TGTGCCAGCACCGGGGTAATGGGGGGCGATGGCTACACCTTC. Residues: CASTGVMGGDGYTF.

This chain uses TRBV15 with TRBJ2-3; 7 positions agree with TRBD1. The CDR3 is made up of 14 amino acids. Germline CDR1 reads LNHNV; CDR2 reads YYDKDF (reference sequence). Losses at the gene ends were 3 bases for V and 1 base for J; bases not matched to a gene: 1. The CDR3 region has the DNA TGTGCCACCAGCAGCGACAGGGGCACAGATACGCAGTATTTT. Its translation: CATSSDRGTDTQYF.

This clone was counted between two and nine times. V gene TRBV14 combines with J gene TRBJ1-2, with unresolved D. The germline gives CDR1 SGHDN, CDR2 FVKESK. The ends were cut back, 4 bases at V and 4 bases at J, with 10 bases in the middle. The CDR3 loop spans 13 amino acids. The CDR3 here is CASSREVLYGYTF. CDR3 in DNA: TGTGCCAGCAGCCGGGAAGTCCTCTATGGCTACACCTTC.

The gene calls are TRBV7-9 and TRBJ1-1; D is ambiguous. V lost 5 bases to trimming and J lost 5 bases, with 18 bases between them. The CDR3 extends over 15 amino acids. Germline CDR1 is SEHNR and CDR2 is FQNEAQ (reference sequence). CDR3 coding DNA: TGTGCCAGCAGCGTAGGTGACCCCCGTTTGACTGAAGCTTTCTTT. It is translated as CASSVGDPRLTEAFF. The full variable domain, in which reference TRBV7-9 and TRBJ1-1 provide the parts outside the CDR3, is DTGVSQNPRHKITKRGQNVTFRCDPISEHNRLYWYRQTLGQGPEFLTYFQNEAQLEKSRLLSDRFSAERPKGSFSTLEIQRTEQGDSAMYLCASSVGDPRLTEAFFGQGTRLTVV.

This clone has only one observation. The gene calls are TRBV6-5 and TRBJ1-4, with 9 bases that match TRBD1. The CDR3 is 14 residues long. The germline V gene has CDR1 MNHEY and CDR2 SVGAGI. With 2 bases clipped from V and 10 bases from J, the junction kept 5 bases outside the gene matches. CDR3 sequence (DNA): TGTGCCAGCAGTTACCCGGGACAGGGAGGAAAACTGTTTTTT. It specifies CASSYPGQGGKLFF.

The V gene is TRBV7-9, the J gene TRBJ1-1, with a tentative D call TRBD1 (5 bases). The CDR3 is 16 amino acids. Trimming took 2 bases from V and 3 from J, leaving 16 bases between them. Germline assignment: CDR1 SEHNR and CDR2 FQNEAQ (reference sequence). CDR3 residues: CASSLNRGSRDTEAFF. CDR3 bases: TGTGCCAGCAGCTTAAATCGGGGCTCCCGGGACACTGAAGCTTTCTTT.

This chain uses TRBV28 with TRBJ1-2, with D possibly matching TRBD1 (6 bases). Per germline, CDR1 MDHEN and CDR2 SYDVKM. Trimming left V 8 bases short and J 5 bases short, with 9 bases between. CDR3 length equals 11 residues. The chain's CDR3 is CASRGQYGYTF. CDR3 in DNA: TGTGCCAGCCGAGGACAGTATGGCTACACCTTC.

The rearrangement links TRBV7-9 to TRBJ1-1; D perhaps matches TRBD1 (6 bases). V was pared by 6 bases and J by 1 base, with 12 bases between. CDR3 length: 14 amino acids. The germline CDR1 and CDR2 sequences are SEHNR and FQNEAQ (reference sequence). The CDR3 spells CASRQQGGNTEAFF. The DNA for the CDR3 is TGTGCCAGCAGGCAACAAGGGGGGAACACTGAAGCTTTCTTT. The variable domain in full, with the rest retrieved from reference TRBV7-9 and TRBJ1-1, is DTGVSQNPRHKITKRGQNVTFRCDPISEHNRLYWYRQTLGQGPEFLTYFQNEAQLEKSRLLSDRFSAERPKGSFSTLEIQRTEQGDSAMYLCASRQQGGNTEAFFGQGTRLTVV.

The chain carries TRBV7-3 and TRBJ2-2, with 7 bases fitting TRBD2. Germline trimming cut 5 bases from V and 0 bases from J; bases unmatched to any gene: 6. This CDR3 is 16 amino acids long. The germline V gene has CDR1 SGHTA and CDR2 FQGTGA. This chain's CDR3 is CASSDQGGANTGELFF. CDR3 nucleotides: TGTGCCAGCAGCGATCAGGGAGGGGCGAACACCGGGGAGCTGTTTTTT. Based on the CDR3 plus reference TRBV7-3 and TRBJ2-2, the full variable domain is GAGVSQTPSNKVTEKGKYVELRCDPISGHTALYWYRQSLGQGPEFLIYFQGTGAADDSGLPNDRFFAVRPEGSVSTLKIQRTERGDSAVYLCASSDQGGANTGELFFGEGSRLTVL.

This rearrangement joins TRBV7-9 to TRBJ2-7, with 9 bases identical to TRBD1. After removal of 5 bases from V and 6 bases from J, the junction contained 8 bases not matched to a gene. This CDR3 is 14 amino acids long. Germline V gene sequence: CDR1 SEHNR, CDR2 FQNEAQ (reference sequence). The CDR3 reads CASSPGQGVGEQYF. CDR3 DNA: TGTGCCAGCAGCCCGGGACAGGGCGTAGGCGAGCAGTACTTC.

The rearrangement joins TRBV2 to TRBJ2-1; 9 bases match TRBD2. Germline V gene sequence: CDR1 SNHLY, CDR2 FYNNEI. The CDR3 is made up of 14 amino acids. Trimming at V came to 4 bases and at J to 10 bases, leaving 8 bases not matched to a gene. For the CDR3, the DNA is TGTGCCAGCAGTGGGCTAGCGGGGCCGGGGGAGCAGTTCTTC. Its translation is CASSGLAGPGEQFF.

The J gene is TRBJ2-5, the V gene TRBV9, with D possibly being TRBD1 or TRBD2 (6 bases each). Between the trimmed V and J ends, which lost 0 bases and 2 bases, there was a span of 14 bases. Germline CDR1 SGDLS, CDR2 YYNGEE. The CDR3 loop spans 16 amino acids. The CDR3 sequence: CASSVADRTIQETQYF. The CDR3 DNA is TGTGCCAGCAGCGTAGCTGACAGGACTATTCAAGAGACCCAGTACTTC.

V usage is TRBV3-1 (or the pseudogene TRBV3-2) and J usage is TRBJ1-2, with a weak D call TRBD1 (5 bases). V was trimmed by 5 bases and J by 2 bases, leaving 9 bases between them. Per the germline V gene, CDR1 is LGHDT and CDR2 is YNNKEL (reference sequence). The CDR3 runs to 13 residues. The DNA for the CDR3 is TGTGCCAGCAGCACGGGGCAAAACTATGGCTACACCTTC. It encodes CASSTGQNYGYTF.

The chain is built from TRBV6-5 and TRBJ1-4; 8 bases map to TRBD1. The germline gives CDR1 MNHEY, CDR2 SVGAGI. CDR3 length: 14 amino acids. J lost 7 bases, V lost 7 bases, and 8 bases had no gene match. The CDR3 region is CASTQSGGGEKLFF. For the CDR3, the DNA is TGTGCCAGCACCCAATCAGGGGGCGGTGAAAAACTGTTTTTT.